This TCR beta chain originates from a study of T cell responses to AZD1222 COVID-19 vaccine. Whole-study findings and limits: Of the AZD1222 recipients, only 5 or 6 were seropositive at baseline. Elevations in Spike-specific TCR breadth and depth followed administration of two AZD1222 doses.

This clone has just one count. Its antigen is still unknown. CDR3 length: 15 residues. The V gene lost 4 bases and the J gene lost 6 bases, with 15 bases spanning the gap. Germline-derived CDR1 and CDR2 are LNHDA and SQIVND (reference sequence). TCRdb keeps only in-frame clones here, not all; method: immunoSEQ multiplex PCR. The data hold over 150,000 clones, with roughly 87% observed a single time. The sample in question was peripheral blood, obtained on day 0 of AZD1222 vaccination. The sequence derives from an adult in good health. The chain is built from TRBV19 and TRBJ2-2; possibly TRBD1 for D (6 bases). CDR3 residues: CASSKGRTGSGELFF. The CDR3 DNA reads as TGTGCCAGTAGTAAGGGACGCACAGGGTCCGGGGAGCTGTTTTTT.